A selection of T cell receptor beta chains follows, all from one sample in a study of T cell changes during pregnancy in multiple sclerosis. Some clones are missing from TCRdb's copy, which holds only in-frame ones; the method was immunoSEQ multiplex PCR. The data hold tens of thousands of clones, with roughly 91% observed a single time. This specimen was peripheral blood, taken in the second trimester of pregnancy. These receptors all stem from a female donor with multiple sclerosis, enrolled in a pregnancy study. The CDR3 runs from the conserved cysteine through the conserved F or W. Fields, in order: V gene, clone size, J gene, D gene, CDR3 DNA, CDR3 protein. D genes are given only for firm matches. Clone size is given for some rows only: seen once, a few or many times, or a class if the clone is expanded.

V: TRBV27; size: NA; J: TRBJ2-7; D: TRBD1; DNA: TGTGCCAGCAGTCCTTCTACAGGGGAAACCTCCTACGAGCAGTACTTC; CDR3: CASSPSTGETSYEQYF
V: TRBV7-3; size: few; J: TRBJ2-1; D: NA; DNA: TGTGCCAGCAGCTTAATGCCTACTCGCTCCTACAATGAGCAGTTCTTC; CDR3: CASSLMPTRSYNEQFF
V: TRBV9; size: once; J: TRBJ1-2; D: NA; DNA: TGTGCCAGCAGCCTTCAGGATTACTATGGCTACACCTTC; CDR3: CASSLQDYYGYTF
V: TRBV5-5; size: NA; J: TRBJ2-7; D: TRBD1; DNA: TGTGCCAGCAGCCAGACAGGGGGCGGCTACGAGCAGTACTTC; CDR3: CASSQTGGGYEQYF
V: TRBV2; size: NA; J: TRBJ2-7; D: TRBD1; DNA: TGTGCCAGCAGTGGAGCTAGGGACAGTCGGCAGTACTTC; CDR3: CASSGARDSRQYF
V: TRBV7-3; size: once; J: TRBJ2-3; D: TRBD1; DNA: TGTGCCAGCAGCTTAGAGAGGACAGGGGCAGATACGCAGTATTTT; CDR3: CASSLERTGADTQYF
V: TRBV27; size: NA; J: TRBJ2-1; D: NA; DNA: TGTGCCAGCAGTCTCTACAGCGGTGAGCAGTTCTTC; CDR3: CASSLYSGEQFF
V: TRBV27; size: once; J: TRBJ1-3; D: NA; DNA: TGTGCCAGCAGTTTGTTAGGGGCTGCTGGAAACACCATATATTTT; CDR3: CASSLLGAAGNTIYF
V: TRBV9; size: NA; J: TRBJ1-2; D: TRBD1; DNA: TGTGCCAGCAGTAGGGACAGCGCCATGTCGCTATTTAACTATGGCTACACCTTC; CDR3: CASSRDSAMSLFNYGYTF
V: TRBV4-1; size: NA; J: TRBJ1-6; D: TRBD1; DNA: TGCGCCAGCAGCCAAGATGGAGGGGCAGGGGGAATTCTTTTGTCACCCCTCCACTTT; CDR3: CASSQDGGAGGILLSPLHF
V: TRBV7-2; size: NA; J: TRBJ2-1; D: NA; DNA: TGTGCCAGCAGCCCTCTAGCGCACAGTGAGCAGTTCTTC; CDR3: CASSPLAHSEQFF
V: TRBV9; size: NA; J: TRBJ1-2; D: TRBD1; DNA: TGTGCCAGCAGCGCGGGGACAGACAGCTATGGCTACACCTTC; CDR3: CASSAGTDSYGYTF
V: TRBV7-3; size: NA; J: TRBJ2-3; D: TRBD1; DNA: TGTGCCAGCAGCTTAGCGGGACAGGGGTCGGGCACAGATACGCAGTATTTT; CDR3: CASSLAGQGSGTDTQYF
V: TRBV19; size: NA; J: TRBJ1-1; D: NA; DNA: TGTGCCAGTAGTATAGGGATCCAAGGGGGTGATGCGGGGGCCACTGAAGCTTTCTTT; CDR3: CASSIGIQGGDAGATEAFF
V: TRBV2; size: NA; J: TRBJ2-4; D: NA; DNA: TGTGCCAGCAGCCAACGACTGATAGCCAAAAACATTCAGTACTTC; CDR3: CASSQRLIAKNIQYF
V: TRBV11-1; size: NA; J: TRBJ2-7; D: TRBD2; DNA: TGTGCCAGCAGCTTACAGCGGGGGGCCTTCTACGAGCAGTACTTC; CDR3: CASSLQRGAFYEQYF
V: TRBV11-2; size: NA; J: TRBJ1-2; D: TRBD1; DNA: TGTGCCAGCAGCCCCCAGCCAGGGGGCGGTTCAAACTATGGCTACACCTTC; CDR3: CASSPQPGGGSNYGYTF
V: TRBV5-8; size: NA; J: TRBJ2-5; D: NA; DNA: TGTGCCAGCAGCTTGAGAAGGAGGGTCCAAGAGACCCAGTACTTC; CDR3: CASSLRRRVQETQYF
V: TRBV5-1; size: NA; J: TRBJ2-3; D: NA; DNA: TGCGCCAGCAGCTTGGGCAGTTCCACAGATACGCAGTATTTT; CDR3: CASSLGSSTDTQYF
V: TRBV6-6; size: NA; J: TRBJ2-5; D: TRBD2; DNA: TGTGCCAGCAGTTTCTTTTCGGGAGGGACAGAGACCCAGTACTTC; CDR3: CASSFFSGGTETQYF